This T cell receptor (beta chain) was found in a study of cytomegalovirus exposure and HLA in healthy donors. CDR3 length equals 13 residues. Germline assignment: CDR1 LNHDA and CDR2 SQIVND (reference sequence). Trimming stripped 10 bases from V and 5 bases from J, with 15 bases between. In the case of this clone: Its antigen is unidentified.

PCR used 60 Vbeta primers and 13 Jbeta primers. Here immunoSEQ multiplex PCR was the method, and the copy in TCRdb shows in-frame clones only, minus some. The table records approximately 80,000 clones, over 60% of them present only once. Overall study findings and caveats: The study reported that TCR beta sequences accurately predicted HLA-A and HLA-B alleles in most subjects.

Sequenced input: PBMCs. The V gene is TRBV19, the J gene TRBJ2-1; maybe TRBD1 (6 bases). The source of this sequence is a man aged 55 to 70 in good health and CMV-seronegative. The CDR3, as DNA: TGTGCCACCGCATCACAGGGTAACAATGAGCAGTTCTTC. Protein sequence: CATASQGNNEQFF.